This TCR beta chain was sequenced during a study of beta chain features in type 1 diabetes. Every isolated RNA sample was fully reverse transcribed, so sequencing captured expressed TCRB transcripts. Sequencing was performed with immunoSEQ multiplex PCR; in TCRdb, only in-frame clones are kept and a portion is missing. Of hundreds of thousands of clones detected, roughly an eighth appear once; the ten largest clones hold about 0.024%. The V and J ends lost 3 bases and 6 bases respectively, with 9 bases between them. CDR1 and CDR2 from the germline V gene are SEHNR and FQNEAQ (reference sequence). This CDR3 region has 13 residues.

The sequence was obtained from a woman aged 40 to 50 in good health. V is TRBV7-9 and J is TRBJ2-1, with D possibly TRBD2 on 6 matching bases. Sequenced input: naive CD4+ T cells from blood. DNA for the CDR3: TGTGCCAGCAGCTTTCTGGAGGGCAATGAGCAGTTCTTC. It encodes CASSFLEGNEQFF.